This is a list of T cell receptor beta chains from one sample in a study of T cells expressing NK-cell markers. TCRdb reprocessed the 5' RACE reads and reports one entry per CDR3 protein, with no DNA. This sample carries about 410,000 distinct CDR3 sequences, with roughly a tenth going to the ten biggest clones. The sequenced sample consisted of blood T cells: a sorted CD56 or NKG2C T cell subset, CD4+ or CD8+ T cells, or bulk PBMC T cells (not recorded which). The source of these receptors is a woman aged 45 to 65 in good health. CDR3s include the opening cysteine and the closing phenylalanine or tryptophan. The order of the fields is V gene, J gene, CDR3 protein.

v_gene: TRBV5-1; j_gene: TRBJ2-2; CDR3aa: CASSFAGEGELFF
v_gene: TRBV3-1; j_gene: TRBJ2-2; CDR3aa: CASETAGLNTGELFF
v_gene: TRBV6-5; j_gene: TRBJ1-2; CDR3aa: CASSYSIVGQGAEGYTF
v_gene: TRBV27; j_gene: TRBJ2-1; CDR3aa: CASSFQDRVYNEQFF
v_gene: TRBV19; j_gene: TRBJ2-5; CDR3aa: CASTMGAGGPDETQYF
v_gene: TRBV5-5; j_gene: TRBJ2-2; CDR3aa: CASSLVYRGNTGELFF
v_gene: TRBV12-3/TRBV12-4; j_gene: TRBJ1-5; CDR3aa: CASSSGRLTGGENQPQHF
v_gene: TRBV7-8; j_gene: TRBJ2-1; CDR3aa: CASSLLSGARGDEQFF
v_gene: TRBV13; j_gene: TRBJ1-4; CDR3aa: CASSRSREKLFF
v_gene: TRBV20-1; j_gene: TRBJ2-7; CDR3aa: CSASLAGALYEQYF
v_gene: TRBV2; j_gene: TRBJ2-1; CDR3aa: CASMQGGYAFF
v_gene: TRBV11-3; j_gene: TRBJ2-7; CDR3aa: CASSLILAGDEQYF
v_gene: TRBV20-1; j_gene: TRBJ2-1; CDR3aa: CSARQASGGVSSYNEQFF
v_gene: TRBV20-1; j_gene: TRBJ2-7; CDR3aa: CSATPDSRSGEQYF
v_gene: TRBV7-3; j_gene: TRBJ2-1; CDR3aa: CASSSGLGGQFF
v_gene: TRBV11-2; j_gene: TRBJ2-2; CDR3aa: CASSLAQGNTGELFF
v_gene: TRBV7-2; j_gene: TRBJ2-1; CDR3aa: CASSLDGRFPNEQFF
v_gene: TRBV10-2; j_gene: TRBJ1-1; CDR3aa: CASSQGGRDEAFF
v_gene: TRBV20-1; j_gene: TRBJ1-1; CDR3aa: CSAAGPGTEAFF
v_gene: TRBV7-2; j_gene: TRBJ2-1; CDR3aa: CASSQYPYNEQFF
v_gene: TRBV5-1; j_gene: TRBJ2-2; CDR3aa: CASSLAQYTGELFF
v_gene: TRBV3-1; j_gene: TRBJ2-7; CDR3aa: CASSPLPRGKTYEQYF
v_gene: TRBV7-8; j_gene: TRBJ2-1; CDR3aa: CASSHQRGWVNEQFF
v_gene: TRBV12-3/TRBV12-4; j_gene: TRBJ2-3; CDR3aa: CASRLWGAADTQYF
v_gene: TRBV6-6; j_gene: TRBJ1-1; CDR3aa: CASSSLRDRAIF
v_gene: TRBV27; j_gene: TRBJ1-2; CDR3aa: CASSNRGDYGYTF
v_gene: TRBV28; j_gene: TRBJ1-6; CDR3aa: CASSLGQSGSPLHF
v_gene: TRBV7-6; j_gene: TRBJ2-1; CDR3aa: CASRLDSIGNEQFF
v_gene: TRBV20-1; j_gene: TRBJ2-1; CDR3aa: CSVGKGDNEQFF
v_gene: TRBV12-3/TRBV12-4; j_gene: TRBJ1-3; CDR3aa: CASSSPDRGGNTIYF
v_gene: TRBV20-1; j_gene: TRBJ2-3; CDR3aa: CSANLAGQDTQYF
v_gene: TRBV12-3/TRBV12-4; j_gene: TRBJ2-5; CDR3aa: CASSKRGRRKETQYF
v_gene: TRBV29-1; j_gene: TRBJ2-3; CDR3aa: CSVKIASGRTPEDTQYF
v_gene: TRBV5-5; j_gene: TRBJ2-3; CDR3aa: CASSLGAPPSTDTQYF
v_gene: TRBV6-5; j_gene: TRBJ2-5; CDR3aa: CASNQLSGIRETQYF
v_gene: TRBV6-5; j_gene: TRBJ2-3; CDR3aa: CASTLMTSGNTDTQYF
v_gene: TRBV7-2; j_gene: TRBJ2-4; CDR3aa: CASSLRQMNLARAKNIQYF
v_gene: TRBV29-1; j_gene: TRBJ2-3; CDR3aa: CSVVGDRVTDTQYF
v_gene: TRBV10-2; j_gene: TRBJ2-1; CDR3aa: CASSLALYNEQFF
v_gene: TRBV6-5; j_gene: TRBJ2-2; CDR3aa: CASSYSFGEPNTGELFF
v_gene: TRBV30; j_gene: TRBJ1-1; CDR3aa: CAWNRMNTEAFF
v_gene: TRBV11-1; j_gene: TRBJ2-2; CDR3aa: CASSSYRGPGELFF
v_gene: TRBV30; j_gene: TRBJ2-2; CDR3aa: CAWRGLGNTGELFF
v_gene: TRBV20-1; j_gene: TRBJ2-3; CDR3aa: CSAGGRVGSTDTQYF
v_gene: TRBV20-1; j_gene: TRBJ2-3; CDR3aa: CSARTSGTLTDTQYF
v_gene: TRBV7-6; j_gene: TRBJ1-6; CDR3aa: CASSLGDSQNSPLHF
v_gene: TRBV20-1; j_gene: TRBJ2-1; CDR3aa: CSASGLAGVDPNEQFF
v_gene: TRBV4-1; j_gene: TRBJ1-6; CDR3aa: CASSPGTVHSPLHF
v_gene: TRBV12-3/TRBV12-4; j_gene: TRBJ2-1; CDR3aa: CASSKQARGEQFF
v_gene: TRBV2; j_gene: TRBJ1-4; CDR3aa: CASLDRGYEKLFF
v_gene: TRBV5-1; j_gene: TRBJ2-1; CDR3aa: CASSLAGVGGNEQFF
v_gene: TRBV6-5; j_gene: TRBJ2-7; CDR3aa: CASKKDRVYEQYF
v_gene: TRBV6-5; j_gene: TRBJ1-3; CDR3aa: CASSQPGPGNTIYF
v_gene: TRBV10-2; j_gene: TRBJ1-5; CDR3aa: CASRDRGGIWQPQHF
v_gene: TRBV5-1; j_gene: TRBJ2-7; CDR3aa: CASSVDNNEQYF
v_gene: TRBV20-1; j_gene: TRBJ1-4; CDR3aa: CSASLGGNNEKLFF
v_gene: TRBV20-1; j_gene: TRBJ1-6; CDR3aa: CSASPFDAGVSSYNSPLHF
v_gene: TRBV11-3; j_gene: TRBJ2-1; CDR3aa: CASKGGDSYNEQFF